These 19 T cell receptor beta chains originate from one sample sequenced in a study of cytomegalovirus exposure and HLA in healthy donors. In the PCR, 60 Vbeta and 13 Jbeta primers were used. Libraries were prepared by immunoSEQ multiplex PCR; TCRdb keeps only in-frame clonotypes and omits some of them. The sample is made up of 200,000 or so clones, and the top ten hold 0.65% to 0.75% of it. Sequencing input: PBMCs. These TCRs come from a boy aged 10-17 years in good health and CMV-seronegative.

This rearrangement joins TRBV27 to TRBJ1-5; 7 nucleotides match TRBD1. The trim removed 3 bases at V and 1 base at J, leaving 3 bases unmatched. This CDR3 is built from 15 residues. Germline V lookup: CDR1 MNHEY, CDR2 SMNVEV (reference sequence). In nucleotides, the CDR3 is TGTGCCAGCAGTTTTTTGGGACAGAGCAATCAGCCCCAGCATTTT. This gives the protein CASSFLGQSNQPQHF.

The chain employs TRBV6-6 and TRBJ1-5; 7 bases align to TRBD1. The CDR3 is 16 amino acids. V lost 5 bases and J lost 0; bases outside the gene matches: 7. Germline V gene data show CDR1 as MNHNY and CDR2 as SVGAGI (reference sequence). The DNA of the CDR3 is TGTGCCAGCAGTCCCGGGACAGCTAATAGCAATCAGCCCCAGCATTTT. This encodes CASSPGTANSNQPQHF.

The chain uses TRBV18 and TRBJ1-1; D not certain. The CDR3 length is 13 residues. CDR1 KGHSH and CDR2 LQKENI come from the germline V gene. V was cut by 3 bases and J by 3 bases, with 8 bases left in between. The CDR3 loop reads CASSPGIDTEAFF. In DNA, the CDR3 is TGTGCCAGCTCACCGGGCATAGACACTGAAGCTTTCTTT.

CDR3 DNA: TGTGCCAGCAGTGAACCGGGACAGAGCCTGAACACTGAAGCTTTCTTT. This sequence encodes CASSEPGQSLNTEAFF. The chain couples TRBV6-1 to TRBJ1-1, with 7 nucleotides matching TRBD1. Per germline, CDR1 MNHNS and CDR2 SASEGT. This CDR3 comprises 16 residues. V shed 2 bases, J shed 0 bases, and the junction held 6 bases outside the gene matches.

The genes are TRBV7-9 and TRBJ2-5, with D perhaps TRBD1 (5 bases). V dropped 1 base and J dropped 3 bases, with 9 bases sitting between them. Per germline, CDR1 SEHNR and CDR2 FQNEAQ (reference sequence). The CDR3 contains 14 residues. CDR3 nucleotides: TGTGCCAGCAGCTTAGGATCCAGGGAAGAGACCCAGTACTTC. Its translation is CASSLGSREETQYF.

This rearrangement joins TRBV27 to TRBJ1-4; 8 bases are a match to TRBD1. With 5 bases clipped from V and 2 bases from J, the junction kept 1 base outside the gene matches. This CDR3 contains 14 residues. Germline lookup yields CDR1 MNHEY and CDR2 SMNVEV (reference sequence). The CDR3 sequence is CASSQGATNEKLFF. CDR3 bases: TGTGCCAGCAGTCAGGGGGCTACTAATGAAAAACTGTTTTTT.

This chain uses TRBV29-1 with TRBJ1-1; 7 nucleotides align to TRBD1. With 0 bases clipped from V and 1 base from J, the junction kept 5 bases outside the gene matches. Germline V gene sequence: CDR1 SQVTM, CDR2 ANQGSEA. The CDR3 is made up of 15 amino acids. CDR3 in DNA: TGCAGCGTTGAAGACCCAACAGGGGCGAACACTGAAGCTTTCTTT. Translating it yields CSVEDPTGANTEAFF.

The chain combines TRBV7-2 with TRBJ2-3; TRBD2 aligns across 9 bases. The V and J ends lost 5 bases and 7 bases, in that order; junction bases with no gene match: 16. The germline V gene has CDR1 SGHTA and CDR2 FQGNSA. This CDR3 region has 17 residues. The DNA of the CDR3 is TGTGCCAGCAGCCCCCGAGGGGCGGGGGGGTTTGGAAATACGCAGTATTTT. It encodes CASSPRGAGGFGNTQYF.

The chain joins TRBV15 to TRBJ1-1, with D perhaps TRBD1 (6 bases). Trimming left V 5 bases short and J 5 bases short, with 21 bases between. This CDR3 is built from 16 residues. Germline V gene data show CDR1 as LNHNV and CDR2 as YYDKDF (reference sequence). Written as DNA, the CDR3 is TGTGCCACCAGCCCACATGGCGGGGGCTGGGGTACTGAAGCTTTCTTT. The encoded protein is CATSPHGGGWGTEAFF.

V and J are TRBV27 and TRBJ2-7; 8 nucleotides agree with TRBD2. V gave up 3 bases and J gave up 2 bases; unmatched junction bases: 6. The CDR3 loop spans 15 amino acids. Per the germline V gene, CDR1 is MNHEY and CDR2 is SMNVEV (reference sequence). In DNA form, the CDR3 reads TGTGCCAGCAGTTTGTTCCGGGGGGGAACCTACGAGCAGTACTTC. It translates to CASSLFRGGTYEQYF.

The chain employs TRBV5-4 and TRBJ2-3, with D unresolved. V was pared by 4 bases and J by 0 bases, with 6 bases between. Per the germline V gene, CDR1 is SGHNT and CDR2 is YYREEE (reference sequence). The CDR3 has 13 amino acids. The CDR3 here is CASSGQSTDTQYF. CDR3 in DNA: TGTGCCAGCAGCGGCCAGAGCACAGATACGCAGTATTTT.

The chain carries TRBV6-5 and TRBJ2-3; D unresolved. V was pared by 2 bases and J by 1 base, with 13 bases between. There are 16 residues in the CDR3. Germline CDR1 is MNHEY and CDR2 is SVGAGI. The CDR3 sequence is CASSYVPTQGTDTQYF. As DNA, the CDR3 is TGTGCCAGCAGTTACGTGCCTACCCAGGGCACAGATACGCAGTATTTT.

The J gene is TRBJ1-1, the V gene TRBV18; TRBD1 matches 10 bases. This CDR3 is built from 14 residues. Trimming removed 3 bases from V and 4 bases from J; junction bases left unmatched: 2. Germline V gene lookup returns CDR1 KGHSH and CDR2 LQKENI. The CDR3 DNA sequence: TGTGCCAGCTCACCCGACAGGGGGCTCACTGAAGCTTTCTTT. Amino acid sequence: CASSPDRGLTEAFF.

CDR3 bases: TGTGCCAGCAGTGAGGTGGGTCGGGAGTTCTTC. Translating it yields CASSEVGREFF. V is TRBV27 and J is TRBJ2-1, with no clear D. The CDR3 loop spans 11 amino acids. CDR1 is MNHEY, CDR2 SMNVEV, per germline (reference sequence). The V gene lost 5 bases and the J gene lost 14 bases, with 13 bases spanning the gap.

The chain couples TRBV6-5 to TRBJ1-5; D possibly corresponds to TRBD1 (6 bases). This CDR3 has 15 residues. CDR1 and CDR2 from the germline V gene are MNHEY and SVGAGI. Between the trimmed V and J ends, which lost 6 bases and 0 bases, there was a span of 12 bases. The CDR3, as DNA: TGTGCCAGCAGCCGCGGACAGAATAGCAATCAGCCCCAGCATTTT. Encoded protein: CASSRGQNSNQPQHF.

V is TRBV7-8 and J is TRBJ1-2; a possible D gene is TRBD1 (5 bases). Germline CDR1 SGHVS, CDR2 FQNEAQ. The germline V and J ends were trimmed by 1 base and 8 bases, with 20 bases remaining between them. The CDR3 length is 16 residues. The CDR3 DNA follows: TGTGCCAGCAGCTTAGTAAGGGGCGGCGAATTCCTCGGCTACACCTTC. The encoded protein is CASSLVRGGEFLGYTF.

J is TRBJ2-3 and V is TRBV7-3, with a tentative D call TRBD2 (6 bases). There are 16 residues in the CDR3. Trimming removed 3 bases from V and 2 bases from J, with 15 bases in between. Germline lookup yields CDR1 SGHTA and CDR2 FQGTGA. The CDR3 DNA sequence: TGTGCCAGCAGCTTGGGGGGTGGAGCCAACACAGATACGCAGTATTTT. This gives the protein CASSLGGGANTDTQYF.

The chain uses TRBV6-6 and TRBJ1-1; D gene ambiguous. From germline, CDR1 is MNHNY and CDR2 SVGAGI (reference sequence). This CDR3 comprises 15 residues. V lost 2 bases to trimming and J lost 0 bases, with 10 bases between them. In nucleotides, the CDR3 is TGTGCCAGCAGTTACGCACACACCATGAACACTGAAGCTTTCTTT. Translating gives CASSYAHTMNTEAFF.

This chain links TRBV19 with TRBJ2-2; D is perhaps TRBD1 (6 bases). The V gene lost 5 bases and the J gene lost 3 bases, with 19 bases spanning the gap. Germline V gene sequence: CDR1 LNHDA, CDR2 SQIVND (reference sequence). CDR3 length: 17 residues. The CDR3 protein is CASSVIRGAEYTGELFF. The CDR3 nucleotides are TGTGCCAGTAGTGTTATCAGGGGCGCGGAATACACCGGGGAGCTGTTTTTT.